This record looks at one TCR beta chain sequence and its context. The antigen is unknown. The CDR3 loop spans 18 amino acids. Trimming removed 1 base at V and 0 bases at J, with 13 bases between. Looked up from germline, CDR1 is PRHDT and CDR2 is FYEKMQ (reference sequence). As defined, naive CD8 cells were CD45RO-negative and positively selected for CCR7, with terminally differentiated effector memory CD45RA+ cells excluded. This sample is drawn from a study of shared clonotypes between healthy human individuals. Findings of the study overall: What naive subsets generally showed was a larger estimated richness than memory subsets showed. Among several donors, roughly 5% of naive CD4 clonotypes were found in common.

Repertoires were generated with immunoSEQ multiplex PCR, while TCRdb's copy carries only in-frame clones and drops some. The table shows over 2 million clones, with just under 95% occurring only once. The chain employs TRBV13 and TRBJ2-6; possibly TRBD1 or TRBD2 for D (5 bases each). This sequence was found in a man aged 18 to 35 in good health. Sequencing was carried out using naive CD8+ T cells sorted from blood. CDR3 sequence reads: CASSLEGRMVSGANVLTF. CDR3 DNA: TGTGCCAGCAGCTTAGAGGGACGGATGGTCTCTGGGGCCAACGTCCTGACTTTC.